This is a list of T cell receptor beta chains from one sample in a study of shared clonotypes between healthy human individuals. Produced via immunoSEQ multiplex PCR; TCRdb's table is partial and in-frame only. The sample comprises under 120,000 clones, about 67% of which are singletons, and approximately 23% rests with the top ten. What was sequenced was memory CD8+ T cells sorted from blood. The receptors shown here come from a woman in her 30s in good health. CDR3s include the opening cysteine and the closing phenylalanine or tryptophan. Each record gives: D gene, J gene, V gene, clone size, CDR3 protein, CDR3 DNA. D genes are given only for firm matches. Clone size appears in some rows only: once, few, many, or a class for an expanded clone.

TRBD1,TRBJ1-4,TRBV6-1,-,CASRDRVALGEKLFF,TGTGCCAGCAGGGACAGGGTGGCCCTCGGTGAAAAACTGTTTTTT
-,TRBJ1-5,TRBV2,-,CASSDVTVGNQPQHF,TGTGCCAGCAGTGATGTCACGGTGGGGAATCAGCCCCAGCATTTT
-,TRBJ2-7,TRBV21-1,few,CASSKASGGDEQYF,TGTGCCAGCAGCAAAGCGTCGGGTGGCGACGAGCAGTACTTC
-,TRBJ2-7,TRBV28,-,CASKGQAPREQYF,TGTGCCAGCAAAGGGCAGGCGCCTCGCGAGCAGTACTTC
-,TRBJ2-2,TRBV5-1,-,CASSPYTKNTGELFF,TGCGCCAGCAGCCCCTACACGAAGAACACCGGGGAGCTGTTTTTT
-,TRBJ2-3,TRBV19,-,CASSIWGGSTDTQYF,TGTGCCAGTAGTATTTGGGGAGGTAGCACAGATACGCAGTATTTT
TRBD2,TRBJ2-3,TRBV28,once,CASSLLPSGRNTQYF,TGTGCCAGCAGTTTATTGCCTAGCGGGAGGAATACGCAGTATTTT
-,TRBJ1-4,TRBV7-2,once,CASSFQTATNEKLFF,TGTGCCAGCAGCTTCCAGACAGCAACTAATGAAAAACTGTTTTTT
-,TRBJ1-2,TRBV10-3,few,CAISEGQGVRFGYTF,TGTGCCATCAGTGAGGGCCAGGGAGTACGTTTTGGCTACACCTTC
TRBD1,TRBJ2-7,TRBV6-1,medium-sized,CASKETGEVYEQYF,TGTGCCAGCAAAGAGACAGGGGAGGTCTACGAGCAGTACTTC
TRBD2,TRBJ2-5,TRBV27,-,CASSHPGASGQETQYF,TGTGCCAGCAGCCACCCTGGGGCTAGCGGTCAAGAGACCCAGTACTTC
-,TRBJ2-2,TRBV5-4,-,CASSSNTGELFF,TGTGCCAGCAGCTCGAACACCGGGGAGCTGTTTTTT
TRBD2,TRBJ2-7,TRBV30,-,CAWATSVSYEQYF,TGTGCCTGGGCGACTAGCGTCTCCTACGAGCAGTACTTC
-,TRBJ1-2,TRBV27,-,CASSVTGLYGYTF,TGTGCCAGCAGTGTTACAGGGCTCTATGGCTACACCTTC
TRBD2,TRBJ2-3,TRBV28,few,CASTTSGRVTDTQYF,TGTGCCAGCACGACTAGCGGGAGGGTCACAGATACGCAGTATTTT
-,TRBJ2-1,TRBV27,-,CASSFPQGRVEDEQFF,TGTGCCAGCAGTTTCCCCCAGGGGCGGGTGGAGGATGAGCAGTTCTTC
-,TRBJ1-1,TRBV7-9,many,CATRTPADTEAFF,TGTGCCACGAGGACCCCCGCGGACACTGAAGCTTTCTTT
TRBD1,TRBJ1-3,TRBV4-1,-,CASSQTGTGTGNTIYF,TGCGCCAGCAGCCAGACCGGGACAGGGACTGGAAACACCATATATTTT
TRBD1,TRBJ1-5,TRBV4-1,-,CASSEPGTVNQPQHF,TGCGCCAGCAGCGAACCAGGGACAGTCAATCAGCCCCAGCATTTT
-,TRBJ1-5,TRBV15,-,CATSRYYGLQPQHF,TGTGCCACCAGCAGATATTACGGTTTGCAGCCCCAGCATTTT
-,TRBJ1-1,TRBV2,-,CASREITEAFF,TGTGCCAGCAGAGAGATCACTGAAGCTTTCTTT
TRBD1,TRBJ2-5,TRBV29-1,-,CSAVGQQETQYF,TGCAGCGCCGTGGGACAGCAAGAGACCCAGTACTTC
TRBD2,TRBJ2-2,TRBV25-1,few,CASSVAGETGELFF,TGTGCCAGCAGTGTTGCGGGAGAAACCGGGGAGCTGTTTTTT
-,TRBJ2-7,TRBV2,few,CASSAGFAYEQYF,TGTGCCAGCAGTGCAGGTTTTGCCTACGAGCAGTACTTC
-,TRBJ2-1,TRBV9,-,CASSPSTGVSYNEQFF,TGTGCCAGCAGCCCCTCGACGGGGGTTTCCTACAATGAGCAGTTCTTC
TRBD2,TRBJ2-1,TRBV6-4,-,CASSDSTSGGGEQFF,TGTGCCAGCAGTGACTCGACTAGCGGGGGGGGTGAGCAGTTCTTC
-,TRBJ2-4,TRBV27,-,CASSLLGTKNIQYF,TGTGCCAGCAGTTTGTTGGGTACCAAAAACATTCAGTACTTC
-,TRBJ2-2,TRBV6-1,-,CASPPGQLNTGELFF,TGTGCCAGCCCCCCAGGCCAGCTGAACACCGGGGAGCTGTTTTTT
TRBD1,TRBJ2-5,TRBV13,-,CASSSRDRGPQETQYF,TGTGCCAGCAGCTCCCGGGACAGGGGTCCCCAAGAGACCCAGTACTTC
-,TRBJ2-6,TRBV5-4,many,CASSQNSHGESGANVLTF,TGTGCCAGCAGCCAAAACAGTCACGGGGAATCTGGGGCCAACGTCCTGACTTTC
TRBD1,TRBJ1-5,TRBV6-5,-,CATAGGTGANQPQHF,TGTGCCACTGCAGGCGGGACAGGGGCGAATCAGCCCCAGCATTTT
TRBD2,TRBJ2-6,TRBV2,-,CASRPVAGGGSGANVLTF,TGTGCCAGCAGACCTGTCGCGGGAGGGGGCTCTGGGGCCAACGTCCTGACTTTC
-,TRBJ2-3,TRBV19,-,CASSIDPPGGGHTDTQYF,TGTGCCAGTAGTATAGATCCCCCCGGAGGGGGTCACACAGATACGCAGTATTTT
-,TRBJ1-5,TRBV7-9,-,CASSYSEWGQSQHF,TGTGCCAGCAGCTACAGTGAATGGGGCCAATCCCAGCATTTT
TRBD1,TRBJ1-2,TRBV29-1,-,CSVEAGGGRPLNYGYTF,TGCAGCGTTGAAGCTGGAGGGGGCAGACCCCTCAACTATGGCTACACCTTC
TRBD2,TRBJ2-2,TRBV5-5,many,CASSTGLAGGSNTGELFF,TGTGCCAGCAGCACGGGACTAGCGGGAGGATCAAACACCGGGGAGCTGTTTTTT
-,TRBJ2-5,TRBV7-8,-,CASSLAVVETQYF,TGTGCCAGCAGCTTAGCGGTCGTGGAGACCCAGTACTTC
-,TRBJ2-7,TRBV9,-,CASSVDPGLEYEQYF,TGTGCCAGCAGCGTAGACCCGGGACTTGAATACGAGCAGTACTTC
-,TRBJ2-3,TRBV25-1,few,CASSGASGNTDTQYF,TGTGCCAGCAGTGGGGCATCCGGGAACACAGATACGCAGTATTTT
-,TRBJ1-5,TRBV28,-,CASSLAGRSNQPQHF,TGTGCCAGCAGTTTGGCAGGGAGGAGCAATCAGCCCCAGCATTTT